One and the same sample provided the 29 T cell receptor beta chains below, sequenced in a study of T cell responses to AZD1222 COVID-19 vaccine. TCRdb's table, derived via immunoSEQ multiplex PCR, lists solely in-frame clones and lacks some. The sample shows over 90,000 clones, about 90% of them seen only once. Sequenced here: peripheral blood, sampled on day 0 of AZD1222 vaccination. The source is an adult in good health.

The chain uses TRBV3-1 (or the pseudogene TRBV3-2) and TRBJ2-3; TRBD2 is a possible D gene (6 bases). Germline V lookup: CDR1 LGHDT, CDR2 YNNKEL (reference sequence). The CDR3 loop spans 13 amino acids. The germline V and J ends were trimmed by 5 bases and 6 bases, with 12 bases remaining between them. Here the CDR3 DNA reads TGTGCCAGCAGCTTGGGGGGAGACGATACGCAGTATTTT. Translation: CASSLGGDDTQYF.

V and J are TRBV7-9 and TRBJ1-1, with D perhaps matching TRBD1 (5 bases). The CDR3 contains 15 residues. CDR1 and CDR2 from the germline V gene are SEHNR and FQNEAQ (reference sequence). Deletions cut 5 bases from V and 0 bases from J, with 13 bases between. The CDR3 spells CASSGPGEMNTEAFF. The CDR3 coding sequence is TGTGCCAGCAGCGGCCCGGGGGAGATGAACACTGAAGCTTTCTTT.

The CDR3 reads CASSLGDRGRLNTEAFF. The CDR3 DNA is TGCGCCAGCAGCTTGGGGGACAGGGGGAGATTGAACACTGAAGCTTTCTTT. The V and J genes are TRBV5-1 and TRBJ1-1; 11 bases line up with TRBD1. V gave up 0 bases and J gave up 0 bases; unmatched junction bases: 4. The germline V gene has CDR1 SGHRS and CDR2 YFSETQ. This CDR3 region has 17 residues.

The chain employs TRBV11-1 and TRBJ2-3; 9 nucleotides align to TRBD1. Germline trimming cut 5 bases from V and 6 bases from J; bases unmatched to any gene: 9. This CDR3 is 15 amino acids long. The germline gives CDR1 SGHAT, CDR2 FQDESV (reference sequence). The DNA of the CDR3 is TGTGCCAGCAGCCGGACAGGGGCAGGAGAGGATACGCAGTATTTT. Translating gives CASSRTGAGEDTQYF. Based on the CDR3 plus reference TRBV11-1 and TRBJ2-3, the full variable domain is EAEVAQSPRYKITEKSQAVAFWCDPISGHATLYWYRQILGQGPELLVQFQDESVVDDSQLPKDRFSAERLKGVDSTLKIQPAELGDSAMYLCASSRTGAGEDTQYFGPGTRLTVL.

J is TRBJ1-1 and V is TRBV5-7; no definite D call. TRBV5-7 is filed as an ORF, its function uncertain. This CDR3 contains 11 residues. V was pared by 0 bases and J by 9 bases, with 6 bases between. The CDR3 sequence is CASSLALKAFF. CDR3 DNA: TGTGCCAGCAGCTTGGCCCTGAAAGCTTTCTTT.

On this clone: It is likely a read error, because the conserved phenylalanine at the end of the CDR3 is missing. It is unclear where the CDR3 begins or ends on the DNA, so no DNA is shown, and the CDR3 is as TCRdb lists it. The genes are TRBV10-3 and TRBJ2-7; the table's D call of TRBD2 was not tested on the DNA. The CDR3 length is 14 residues, termini included. The germline V gene encodes CDR1 ENHRY and CDR2 SYGVKD. The CDR3 is CATSIDWASGVQTY.

This chain uses TRBV29-1 with TRBJ1-5; D is unresolved. CDR1 SQVTM and CDR2 ANQGSEA come from the germline V gene. V gave up 1 base and J gave up 5 bases, with 9 bases separating them. This CDR3 is 13 amino acids long. The CDR3 sequence: CSVEVGRDQPQHF. The DNA for the CDR3 is TGCAGCGTTGAAGTGGGCAGAGATCAGCCCCAGCATTTT.

This clone was seen only once. The gene calls are TRBV7-3 and TRBJ2-7, with unresolved D. CDR1 is SGHTA, CDR2 FQGTGA, per germline. V lost 1 base to trimming and J lost 7 bases, with 5 bases between them. The CDR3 extends over 11 amino acids. DNA for the CDR3: TGTGCCAGCAGCTTAATAGGGGAGCAGTACTTC. This sequence encodes CASSLIGEQYF.

This chain uses TRBV7-2 with TRBJ2-5; D possibly corresponds to TRBD1 (6 bases). Germline CDR1 and CDR2: SGHTA and FQGNSA. V was clipped by 5 bases and J by 1 base, with 14 bases between them. This CDR3 is 15 amino acids long. CDR3 loop: CASSGSGTTQETQYF. CDR3 bases: TGTGCCAGCAGCGGCTCCGGGACAACCCAAGAGACCCAGTACTTC.

CDR3 bases: TGTGCCAGCAGTGAACAAAGCGGGGGCCCTAGTGATGAGCAGTTCTTC. Translated, it gives CASSEQSGGPSDEQFF. V gene TRBV6-1 combines with J gene TRBJ2-1; 8 nucleotides agree with TRBD2. Germline V gene lookup returns CDR1 MNHNS and CDR2 SASEGT. V shed 2 bases and J 8 bases; nucleotides not matched to a gene: 11. The CDR3 is 16 residues long.

The gene calls are TRBV14 and TRBJ2-7, with D maybe TRBD1 (6 bases). The germline V and J ends were trimmed by 4 bases and 3 bases, with 16 bases remaining between them. The germline CDR1 and CDR2 sequences are SGHDN and FVKESK. CDR3 length equals 15 residues. The CDR3 DNA sequence: TGTGCCAGCAGCCCCCTTCGGACAGTGGGCTACGAGCAGTACTTC. Amino acids: CASSPLRTVGYEQYF.

The chain combines TRBV21-1 with TRBJ2-7; no DNA check was done on the table's D call, TRBD2. TRBV21-1 is a recognized pseudogene. CDR3 length: 17 amino acids. CDR3 sequence (DNA): TGTGCCAGCAGCAAAGCGCCTTTTTCGGGGTCTCTCCACGAGCAGTACTTC. It is translated as CASSKAPFSGSLHEQYF.

The CDR3 nucleotides are TGCGCCAGCAGCCAAGATCTTAGGGCTTTGAACACTGAAGCTTTCTTT. Translated: CASSQDLRALNTEAFF. The V and J genes are TRBV4-3 and TRBJ1-1; D call uncertain. Per germline, CDR1 LGHNA and CDR2 YSLEER. This CDR3 has 16 residues. V was trimmed by 0 bases and J by 0 bases, leaving 11 bases between them.

The V gene is TRBV10-3, the J gene TRBJ1-3, with D hard to call. CDR1 is ENHRY and CDR2 is SYGVKD in the germline V gene. V shed 2 bases and J shed 4 bases, with 9 bases lying between them. The CDR3 loop spans 14 amino acids. In DNA, the CDR3 is TGTGCCATCAGTGAGAGCGTAACCGGAAACACCATATATTTT. As protein: CAISESVTGNTIYF.

The V gene is TRBV3-1 (or the pseudogene TRBV3-2), the J gene TRBJ1-2, with D possibly matching TRBD1 (5 bases). Per the germline V gene, CDR1 is LGHDT and CDR2 is YNNKEL (reference sequence). The V and J ends lost 2 bases and 7 bases respectively, with 20 bases between them. The length of the CDR3 is 16 residues. The CDR3 protein is CASSQPDGQGRRGYTF. CDR3 DNA sequence: TGTGCCAGCAGCCAACCAGACGGGCAGGGAAGGCGTGGCTACACCTTC.

This sequence joins TRBV7-8 and TRBJ2-5, with 9 bases lining up with TRBD2. Germline CDR1 is SGHVS and CDR2 is FQNEAQ. This CDR3 contains 16 residues. Trimming at V came to 5 bases and at J to 2 bases, leaving 9 bases not matched to a gene. CDR3 DNA: TGTGCCAGCAGCCATCAACCGGGACTAGCACAAGAGACCCAGTACTTC. It encodes CASSHQPGLAQETQYF.

The rearrangement uses TRBV18 and TRBJ1-3, with D tentatively TRBD1 (5 bases). This CDR3 is 15 amino acids long. V gave up 5 bases and J gave up 0 bases, with 11 bases separating them. Looked up from germline, CDR1 is KGHSH and CDR2 is LQKENI. In DNA form, the CDR3 reads TGTGCCAGCTCAACCGGGGCAGGCTCTGGAAACACCATATATTTT. It codes for CASSTGAGSGNTIYF.

CDR3 loop: CASSQGGHPNYEQYF. As DNA, the CDR3 is TGCGCCAGCAGCCAAGGAGGACACCCAAACTACGAGCAGTACTTC. The rearrangement joins TRBV4-1 to TRBJ2-7; possible D gene TRBD1, 5 bases. V lost 1 base and J lost 3, with 13 bases in between. The CDR3 has 15 residues. CDR1 MGHRA and CDR2 YSYEKL come from the germline V gene.

The rearrangement uses TRBV9 and TRBJ2-1; tentatively, D is TRBD1 (6 bases). V was clipped by 0 bases and J by 7 bases, with 8 bases between them. The CDR3 length is 13 residues. Germline-derived CDR1 and CDR2 are SGDLS and YYNGEE. The CDR3, as DNA: TGTGCCAGCAGCGTAGACAGGGTGAATGAGCAGTTCTTC. This codes for CASSVDRVNEQFF.

V is TRBV29-1 and J is TRBJ1-2, with D unresolved. Trimming removed 6 bases at V and 8 bases at J, with 19 bases between. Germline values: CDR1 SQVTM, CDR2 ANQGSEA. The CDR3 is made up of 13 amino acids. The CDR3 bases are TGCAGCGTCCGTCGGGTCCTAGCTGGAGGCTACACCTTC. Translated, it gives CSVRRVLAGGYTF.

V and J are TRBV11-1 and TRBJ2-5; 8 positions match TRBD1. Germline lookup yields CDR1 SGHAT and CDR2 FQDESV (reference sequence). The CDR3 extends over 14 amino acids. The ends lost 5 bases at V and 1 base at J; junction bases unmatched: 3. In DNA, the CDR3 is TGTGCCAGCAGCCCGGACAGGGCCCAAGAGACCCAGTACTTC. Amino acid sequence: CASSPDRAQETQYF.

Comments on this clone: This sequence is one base from a far larger clone and is likely a read error. The rearrangement uses TRBV4-1 and TRBJ1-2, with D possibly matching TRBD1 (6 bases). Per germline, CDR1 MGHRA and CDR2 YSYEKL. The CDR3 totals 15 residues. As DNA, the CDR3 is TGCGCCACCAGCCAAGGGGGGGGCTTCAAATATGGCTACACCTTC. Its translation is CATSQGGGFKYGYTF.

The chain uses TRBV9 and TRBJ2-3; 12 nucleotides agree with TRBD2. The CDR3 length is 15 residues. Germline V CDR1 and CDR2: SGDLS, YYNGEE. With V trimmed by 2 bases and J by 5 bases, 3 bases remained unmatched. The chain's CDR3 is CASSVASGGGDTQYF. The CDR3 DNA is TGTGCCAGCAGCGTGGCTAGCGGGGGGGGAGATACGCAGTATTTT. The complete variable domain, with remaining parts taken from reference TRBV9 and TRBJ2-3, reads DSGVTQTPKHLITATGQRVTLRCSPRSGDLSVYWYQQSLDQGLQFLIQYYNGEERAKGNILERFSAQQFPDLHSELNLSSLELGDSALYFCASSVASGGGDTQYFGPGTRLTVL.

CDR3 sequence: CAISTQASSGNTIYF. The CDR3 DNA reads as TGTGCCATCTCGACACAGGCCAGCTCTGGAAACACCATATATTTT. The chain uses TRBV10-3 and TRBJ1-3; possibly TRBD1 for D (5 bases). The ends were cut back, 8 bases at V and 0 bases at J, with 14 bases in the middle. This CDR3 has 15 amino acids. The V gene's germline CDR1 is ENHRY and CDR2 SYGVKD.

The V and J genes are TRBV19 and TRBJ1-5; D remains ambiguous. This CDR3 contains 12 residues. CDR1 LNHDA and CDR2 SQIVND come from the germline V gene (reference sequence). Trimming took off 3 bases at V and 5 bases at J, with 5 bases between the two ends. CDR3 DNA: TGTGCCAGTAGTATTTGGGATCAGCCCCAGCATTTT. Encoded protein: CASSIWDQPQHF.

This chain connects TRBV9 to TRBJ1-2, with 10 nucleotides matching TRBD1. Germline V gene data show CDR1 as SGDLS and CDR2 as YYNGEE. The CDR3 is 16 amino acids. J lost 4 bases, V lost 3 bases, and 9 bases had no gene match. CDR3 in amino acids: CASSATPGQGIYGYTF. The CDR3, as DNA: TGTGCCAGCAGCGCAACCCCGGGACAGGGGATCTATGGCTACACCTTC.

The chain has TRBV7-3 and TRBJ1-1; D gene ambiguous. Germline V gene sequence: CDR1 SGHTA, CDR2 FQGTGA. V gave up 5 bases and J gave up 3 bases, with 10 bases separating them. The CDR3 totals 13 residues. As DNA, the CDR3 is TGTGCCAGCAGCCGAACCCGGGACACTGAAGCTTTCTTT. It translates to CASSRTRDTEAFF.

The V call is TRBV7-8, the J call TRBJ1-5; 7 nucleotides align to TRBD1. Germline CDR1 SGHVS, CDR2 FQNEAQ. Trimming removed 4 bases from V and 6 bases from J; junction bases left unmatched: 9. The CDR3 runs 15 residues. CDR3 protein: CASSSTRQGGQPQHF. CDR3 nucleotides: TGTGCCAGCAGCTCGACCCGACAGGGTGGTCAGCCCCAGCATTTT.

This clone was seen only a few times. This chain uses TRBV29-1 with TRBJ2-2, with D unresolved. Germline lookup yields CDR1 SQVTM and CDR2 ANQGSEA. This CDR3 contains 15 residues. With 5 bases removed from V and 5 bases from J, the gap between germline ends came to 18 bases. CDR3 region: CSVWFSLGGTGELFF. DNA of the CDR3: TGCAGCGTTTGGTTTTCGTTAGGTGGTACCGGGGAGCTGTTTTTT.